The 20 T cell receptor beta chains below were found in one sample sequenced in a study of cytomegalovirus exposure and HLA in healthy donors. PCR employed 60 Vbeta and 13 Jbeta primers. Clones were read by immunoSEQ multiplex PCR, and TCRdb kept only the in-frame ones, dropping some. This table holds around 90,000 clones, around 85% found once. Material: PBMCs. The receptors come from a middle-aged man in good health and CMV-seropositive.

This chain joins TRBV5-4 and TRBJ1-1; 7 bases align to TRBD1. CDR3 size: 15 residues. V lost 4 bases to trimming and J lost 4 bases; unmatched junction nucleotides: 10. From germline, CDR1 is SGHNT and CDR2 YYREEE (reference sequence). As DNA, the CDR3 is TGTGCCAGCAGCAGGGGACAGAGGGTGGGCACTGAAGCTTTCTTT. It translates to CASSRGQRVGTEAFF.

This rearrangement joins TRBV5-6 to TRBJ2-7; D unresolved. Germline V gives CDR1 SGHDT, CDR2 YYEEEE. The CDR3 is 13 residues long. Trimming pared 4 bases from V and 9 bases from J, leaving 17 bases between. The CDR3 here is CASSPYYDQGQYF. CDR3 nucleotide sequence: TGTGCCAGCAGCCCCTACTACGATCAAGGGCAGTACTTC.

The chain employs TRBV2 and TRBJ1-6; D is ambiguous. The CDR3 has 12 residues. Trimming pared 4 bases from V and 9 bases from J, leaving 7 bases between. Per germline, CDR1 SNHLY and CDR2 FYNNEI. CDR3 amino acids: CASSVFRSPLHF. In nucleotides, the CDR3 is TGTGCCAGCAGTGTTTTTCGTTCACCCCTCCACTTT.

The CDR3 coding sequence is TGTGCCAGCAGCTTAGGAGGGGGCTACACCTTC. Encoded protein: CASSLGGGYTF. V and J are TRBV11-2 and TRBJ1-2; D ambiguous. Germline V gives CDR1 SGHAT, CDR2 FQNNGV. This CDR3 contains 11 residues. Deletions cut 1 base from V and 8 bases from J, with 5 bases between.

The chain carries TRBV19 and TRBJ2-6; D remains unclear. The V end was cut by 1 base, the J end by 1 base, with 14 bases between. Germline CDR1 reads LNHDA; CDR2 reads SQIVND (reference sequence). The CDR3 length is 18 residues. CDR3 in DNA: TGTGCCAGTAGTATAGGCAGATCCTCTTGGTCTGGGGCCAACGTCCTGACTTTC. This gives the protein CASSIGRSSWSGANVLTF. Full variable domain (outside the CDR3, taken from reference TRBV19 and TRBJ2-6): DGGITQSPKYLFRKEGQNVTLSCEQNLNHDAMYWYRQDPGQGLRLIYYSQIVNDFQKGDIAEGYSVSREKKESFPLTVTSAQKNPTAFYLCASSIGRSSWSGANVLTFGAGSRLTVL.

The CDR3 loop is CASSLAADRASLNYGYTF. The CDR3, as DNA: TGTGCCAGCAGCTTGGCCGCCGACAGGGCAAGCCTTAACTATGGCTACACCTTC. This chain uses TRBV5-4 with TRBJ1-2; 7 bases are shared with TRBD1. The length of the CDR3 is 18 residues. The trim removed 0 bases at V and 1 base at J, leaving 12 bases unmatched. Per germline, CDR1 SGHNT and CDR2 YYREEE (reference sequence).

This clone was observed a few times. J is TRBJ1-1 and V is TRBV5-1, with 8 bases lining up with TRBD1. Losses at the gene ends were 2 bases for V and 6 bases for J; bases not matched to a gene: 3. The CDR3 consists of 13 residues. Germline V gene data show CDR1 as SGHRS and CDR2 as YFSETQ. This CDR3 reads CASSFDRGPEAFF. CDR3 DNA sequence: TGCGCCAGCAGCTTTGACAGGGGTCCTGAAGCTTTCTTT.

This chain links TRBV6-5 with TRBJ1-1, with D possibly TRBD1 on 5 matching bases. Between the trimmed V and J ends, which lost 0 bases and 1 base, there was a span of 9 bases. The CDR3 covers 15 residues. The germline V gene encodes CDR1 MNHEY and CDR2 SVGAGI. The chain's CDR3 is CASSYSWQGNTEAFF. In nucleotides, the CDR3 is TGTGCCAGCAGTTACTCGTGGCAGGGGAACACTGAAGCTTTCTTT.

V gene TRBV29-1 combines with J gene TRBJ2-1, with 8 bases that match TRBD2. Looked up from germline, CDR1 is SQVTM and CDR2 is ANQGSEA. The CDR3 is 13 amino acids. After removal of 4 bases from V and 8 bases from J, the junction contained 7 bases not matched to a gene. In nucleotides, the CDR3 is TGCAGCGTTGGGACTAGCCCCCTCGATGAGCAGTTCTTC. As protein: CSVGTSPLDEQFF.

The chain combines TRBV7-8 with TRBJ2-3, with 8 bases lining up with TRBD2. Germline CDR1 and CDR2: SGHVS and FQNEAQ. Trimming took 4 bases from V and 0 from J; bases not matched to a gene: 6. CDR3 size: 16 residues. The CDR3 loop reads CASSSGGPLSTDTQYF. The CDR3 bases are TGTGCCAGCAGCTCGGGGGGGCCGCTAAGCACAGATACGCAGTATTTT. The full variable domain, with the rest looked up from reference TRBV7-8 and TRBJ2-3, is GAGVSQSPRYKVAKRGQDVALRCDPISGHVSLFWYQQALGQGPEFLTYFQNEAQLDKSGLPSDRFFAERPEGSVSTLKIQRTQQEDSAVYLCASSSGGPLSTDTQYFGPGTRLTVL.

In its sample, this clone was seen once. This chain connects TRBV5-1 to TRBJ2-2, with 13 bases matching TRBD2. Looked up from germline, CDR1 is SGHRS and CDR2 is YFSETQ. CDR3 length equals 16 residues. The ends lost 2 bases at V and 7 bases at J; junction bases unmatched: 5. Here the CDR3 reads CASSFRTSGSGGELFF. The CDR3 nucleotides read TGCGCCAGCAGCTTCCGGACTAGCGGGAGTGGCGGGGAGCTGTTTTTT.

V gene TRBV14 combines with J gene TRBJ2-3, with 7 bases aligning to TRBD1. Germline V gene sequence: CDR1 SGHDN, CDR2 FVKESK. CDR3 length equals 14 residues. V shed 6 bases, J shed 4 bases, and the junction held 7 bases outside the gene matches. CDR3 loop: CASSKTGKADTQYF. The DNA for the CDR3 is TGTGCCAGCAGTAAGACAGGGAAGGCAGATACGCAGTATTTT. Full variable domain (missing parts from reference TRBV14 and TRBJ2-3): EAGVTQFPSHSVIEKGQTVTLRCDPISGHDNLYWYRRVMGKEIKFLLHFVKESKQDESGMPNNRFLAERTGGTYSTLKVQPAELEDSGVYFCASSKTGKADTQYFGPGTRLTVL.

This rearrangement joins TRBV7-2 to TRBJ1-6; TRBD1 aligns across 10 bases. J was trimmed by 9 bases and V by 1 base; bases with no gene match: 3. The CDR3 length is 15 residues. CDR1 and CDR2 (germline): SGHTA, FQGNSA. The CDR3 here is CASSLETGGGSPLHF. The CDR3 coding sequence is TGTGCCAGCAGCTTAGAGACAGGGGGCGGTTCACCCCTCCACTTT.

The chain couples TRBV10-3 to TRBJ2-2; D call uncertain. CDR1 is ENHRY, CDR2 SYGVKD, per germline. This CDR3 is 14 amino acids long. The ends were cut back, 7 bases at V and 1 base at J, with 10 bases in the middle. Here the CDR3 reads CAITLVVNTGELFF. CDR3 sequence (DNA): TGTGCCATCACTTTAGTTGTGAACACCGGGGAGCTGTTTTTT.

The CDR3 sequence is CASSPGLNEQFF. CDR3 in DNA: TGCGCCAGCAGTCCAGGACTAAATGAGCAGTTCTTC. The V gene is TRBV10-1, the J gene TRBJ2-1, with D perhaps matching TRBD2 (6 bases). Germline CDR1 reads WNHNN; CDR2 reads SYGVQD (reference sequence). V shed 5 bases and J shed 7 bases, with 9 bases lying between them. The CDR3 covers 12 residues.

Here the CDR3 DNA reads TGTGCCAGCGCAACGGACAGGGGGCGGGCAGATACGCAGTATTTT. The encoded protein is CASATDRGRADTQYF. The V and J genes are TRBV6-6 and TRBJ2-3; 11 nucleotides match TRBD1. Trimming cost V 8 bases and J 4 bases; bases outside gene matches: 8. The CDR3 totals 15 residues. Germline assignment: CDR1 MNHNY and CDR2 SVGAGI (reference sequence).

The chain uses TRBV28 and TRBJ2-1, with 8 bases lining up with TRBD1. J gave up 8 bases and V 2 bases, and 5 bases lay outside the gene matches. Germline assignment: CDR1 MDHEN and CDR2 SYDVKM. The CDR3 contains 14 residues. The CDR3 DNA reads TGTGCCAGCAGTTTACAGGGGGCAGGCTATGAGCAGTTCTTC. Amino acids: CASSLQGAGYEQFF.

CDR3 nucleotides: TGTGCCAGCAGCGCGGGGGGCCCACCTATCTACGAGCAGTACTTC. Protein: CASSAGGPPIYEQYF. The chain links TRBV11-2 to TRBJ2-7; TRBD2 matches at 8 bases. The CDR3 totals 15 residues. V shed 5 bases, J shed 3 bases, and the junction held 9 bases outside the gene matches. CDR1 and CDR2 from the germline V gene are SGHAT and FQNNGV.

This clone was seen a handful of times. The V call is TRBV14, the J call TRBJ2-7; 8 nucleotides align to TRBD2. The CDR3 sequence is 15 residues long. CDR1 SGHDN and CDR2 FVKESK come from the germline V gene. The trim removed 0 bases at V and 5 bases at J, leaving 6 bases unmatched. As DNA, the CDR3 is TGTGCCAGCAGCCAAGAGGGACTAGTCCCACACGAGCAGTACTTC. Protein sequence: CASSQEGLVPHEQYF.

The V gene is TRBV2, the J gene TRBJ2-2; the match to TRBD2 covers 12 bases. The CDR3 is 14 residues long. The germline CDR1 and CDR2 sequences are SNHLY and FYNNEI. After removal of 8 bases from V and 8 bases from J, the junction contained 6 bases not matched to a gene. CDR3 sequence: CASRWTSGTGELFF. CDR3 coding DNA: TGTGCCAGCCGGTGGACTAGCGGGACTGGGGAGCTGTTTTTT.